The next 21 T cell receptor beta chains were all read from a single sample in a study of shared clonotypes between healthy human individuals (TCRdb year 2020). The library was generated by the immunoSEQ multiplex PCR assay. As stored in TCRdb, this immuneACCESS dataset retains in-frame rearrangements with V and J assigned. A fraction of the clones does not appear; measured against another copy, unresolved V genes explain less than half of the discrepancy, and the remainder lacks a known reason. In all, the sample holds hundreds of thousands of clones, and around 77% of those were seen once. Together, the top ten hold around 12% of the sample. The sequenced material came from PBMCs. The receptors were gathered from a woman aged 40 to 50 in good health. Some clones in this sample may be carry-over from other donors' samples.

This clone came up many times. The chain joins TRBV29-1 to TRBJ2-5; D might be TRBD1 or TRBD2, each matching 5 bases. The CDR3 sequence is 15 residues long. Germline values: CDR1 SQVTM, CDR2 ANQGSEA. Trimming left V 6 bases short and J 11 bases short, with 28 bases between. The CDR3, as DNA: TGCAGCGTAGCCTCAGGGTTTCTCGGGCTTAGGGAGCAGTACTTC. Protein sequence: CSVASGFLGLREQYF. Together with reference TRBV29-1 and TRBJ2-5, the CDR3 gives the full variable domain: SAVISQKPSRDICQRGTSLTIQCQVDSQVTMMFWYRQQPGQSLTLIATANQGSEATYESGFVIDKFPISRPNLTFSTLTVSNMSPEDSSIYLCSVASGFLGLREQYFGPGTRLLVL.

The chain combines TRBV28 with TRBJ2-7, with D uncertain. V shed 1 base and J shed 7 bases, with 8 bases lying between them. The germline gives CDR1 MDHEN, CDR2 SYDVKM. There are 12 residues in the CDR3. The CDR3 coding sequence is TGTGCCAGCAGTTTATCTCGGCAGGAGCAGTACTTC. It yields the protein CASSLSRQEQYF. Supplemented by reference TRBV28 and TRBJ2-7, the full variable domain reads DVKVTQSSRYLVKRTGEKVFLECVQDMDHENMFWYRQDPGLGLRLIYFSYDVKMKEKGDIPEGYSVSREKKERFSLILESASTNQTSMYLCASSLSRQEQYFGPGTRLTVT.

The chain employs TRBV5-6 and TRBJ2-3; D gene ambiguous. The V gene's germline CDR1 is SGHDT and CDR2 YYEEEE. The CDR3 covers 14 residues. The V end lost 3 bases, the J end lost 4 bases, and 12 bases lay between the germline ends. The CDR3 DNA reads TGTGCCAGCAGCTCCGGCCACGGGCCAGATACGCAGTATTTT. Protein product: CASSSGHGPDTQYF.

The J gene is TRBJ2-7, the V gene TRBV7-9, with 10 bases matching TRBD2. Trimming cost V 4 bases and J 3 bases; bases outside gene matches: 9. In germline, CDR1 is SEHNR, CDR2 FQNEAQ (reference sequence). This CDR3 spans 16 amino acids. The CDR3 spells CASSSLTSGTFYEQYF. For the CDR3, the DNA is TGTGCCAGCAGCTCCCTCACTAGCGGGACTTTCTACGAGCAGTACTTC.

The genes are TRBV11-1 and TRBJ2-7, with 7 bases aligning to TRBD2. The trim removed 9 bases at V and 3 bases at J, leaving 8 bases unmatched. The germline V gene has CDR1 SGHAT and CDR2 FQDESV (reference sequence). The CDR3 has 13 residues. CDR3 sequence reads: CASTSAPHYEQYF. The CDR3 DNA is TGTGCCAGTACTAGCGCTCCTCACTACGAGCAGTACTTC.

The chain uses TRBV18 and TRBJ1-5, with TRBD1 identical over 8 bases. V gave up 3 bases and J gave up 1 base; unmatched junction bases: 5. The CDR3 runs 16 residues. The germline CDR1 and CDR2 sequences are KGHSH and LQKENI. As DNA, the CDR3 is TGTGCCAGCTCACCTCAGGGGGCGGGGAGCAATCAGCCCCAGCATTTT. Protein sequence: CASSPQGAGSNQPQHF.

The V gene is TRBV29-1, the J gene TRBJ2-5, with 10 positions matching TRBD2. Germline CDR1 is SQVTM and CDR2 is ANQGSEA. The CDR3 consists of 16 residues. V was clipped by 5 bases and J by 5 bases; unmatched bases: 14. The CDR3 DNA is TGCAGCGTTCCTCGCCCCCCTAGCGGGAGACAGGAGACCCAGTACTTC. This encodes CSVPRPPSGRQETQYF.

CDR3 in DNA: TGTGCCTGGAGTTGGGGTTACAATGAGCAGTTCTTC. It is translated as CAWSWGYNEQFF. The chain uses TRBV30 and TRBJ2-1; D gene unclear. Germline CDR1 and CDR2: GTSNPN and SVGIG (reference sequence). This CDR3 is 12 amino acids long. Deletions cut 2 bases from V and 4 bases from J, with 6 bases between.

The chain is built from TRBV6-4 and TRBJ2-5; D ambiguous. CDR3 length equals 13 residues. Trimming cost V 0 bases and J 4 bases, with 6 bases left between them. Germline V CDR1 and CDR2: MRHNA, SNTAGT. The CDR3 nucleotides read TGTGCCAGCAGTGACTCATGGGGAGAGACCCAGTACTTC. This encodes CASSDSWGETQYF.

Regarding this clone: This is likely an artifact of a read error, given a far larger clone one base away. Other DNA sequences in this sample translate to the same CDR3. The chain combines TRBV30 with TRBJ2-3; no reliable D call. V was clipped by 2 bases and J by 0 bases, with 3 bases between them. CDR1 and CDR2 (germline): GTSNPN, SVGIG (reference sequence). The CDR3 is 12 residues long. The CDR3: CAWSTSTDTQYF. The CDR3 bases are TGTGCCTGGAGTACCAGCACAGATACGCAGTATTTT.

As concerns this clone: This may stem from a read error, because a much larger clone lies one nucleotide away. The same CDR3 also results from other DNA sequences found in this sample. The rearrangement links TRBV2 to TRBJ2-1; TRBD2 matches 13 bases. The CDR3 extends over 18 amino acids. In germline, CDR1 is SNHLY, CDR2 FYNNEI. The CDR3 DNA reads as TGCGCCAGCACCCGATCCGGGACTAGCGGGATCTCTTACAATGAGCAGTTCTTC. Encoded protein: CASTRSGTSGISYNEQFF. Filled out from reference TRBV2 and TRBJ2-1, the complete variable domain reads EPEVTQTPSHQVTQMGQEVILRCVPISNHLYFYWYRQILGQKVEFLVSFYNNEISEKSEIFDDQFSVERPDGSNFTLKIRSTKLEDSAMYFCASTRSGTSGISYNEQFFGPGTRLTVL.

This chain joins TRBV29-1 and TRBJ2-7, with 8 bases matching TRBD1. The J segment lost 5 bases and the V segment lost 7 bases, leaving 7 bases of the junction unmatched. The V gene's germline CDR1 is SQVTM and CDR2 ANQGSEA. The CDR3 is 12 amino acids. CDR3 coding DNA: TGCAGCGGAGGGCAGGGGGCGAACGAGCAGTACTTC. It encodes CSGGQGANEQYF.

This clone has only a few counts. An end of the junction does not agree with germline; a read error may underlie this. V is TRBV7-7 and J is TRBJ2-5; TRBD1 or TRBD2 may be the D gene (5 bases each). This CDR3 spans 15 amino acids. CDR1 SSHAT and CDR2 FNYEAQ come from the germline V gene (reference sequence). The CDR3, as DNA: TGTGCTAGCAGCTTAGCAAAGGGACCTCAAGAGACCCAGTACTTC. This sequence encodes CASSLAKGPQETQYF.

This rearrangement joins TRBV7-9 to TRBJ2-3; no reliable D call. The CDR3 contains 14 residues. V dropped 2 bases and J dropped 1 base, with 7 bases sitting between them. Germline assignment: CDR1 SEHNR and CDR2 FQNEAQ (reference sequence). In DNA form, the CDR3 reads TGTGCCAGCAGCTTACGAATTGGCACAGATACGCAGTATTTT. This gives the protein CASSLRIGTDTQYF.

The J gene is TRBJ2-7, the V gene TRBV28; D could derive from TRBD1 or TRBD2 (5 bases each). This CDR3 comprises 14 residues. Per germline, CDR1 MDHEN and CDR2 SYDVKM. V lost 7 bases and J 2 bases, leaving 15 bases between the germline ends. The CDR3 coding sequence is TGTGCCAGCACCACGGGAACAGGAGCCTACGAGCAGTACTTC. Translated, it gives CASTTGTGAYEQYF.

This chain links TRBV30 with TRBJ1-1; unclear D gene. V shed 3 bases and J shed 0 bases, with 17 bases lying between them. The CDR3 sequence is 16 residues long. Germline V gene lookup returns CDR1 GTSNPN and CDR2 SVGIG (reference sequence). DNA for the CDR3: TGTGCCTGGAGCCCCCTAGAGCGATCGCTGAACACTGAAGCTTTCTTT. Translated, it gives CAWSPLERSLNTEAFF. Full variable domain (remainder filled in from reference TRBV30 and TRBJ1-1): SQTIHQWPATLVQPVGSPLSLECTVEGTSNPNLYWYRQAAGRGLQLLFYSVGIGQISSEVPQNLSASRPQDRQFILSSKKLLLSDSGFYLCAWSPLERSLNTEAFFGQGTRLTVV.

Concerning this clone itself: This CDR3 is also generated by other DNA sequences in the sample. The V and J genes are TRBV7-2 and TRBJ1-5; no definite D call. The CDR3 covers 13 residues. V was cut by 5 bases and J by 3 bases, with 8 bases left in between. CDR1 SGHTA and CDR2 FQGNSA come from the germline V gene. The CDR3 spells CASSPGYNQPQHF. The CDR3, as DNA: TGTGCCAGCAGCCCCGGGTACAATCAGCCCCAGCATTTT.

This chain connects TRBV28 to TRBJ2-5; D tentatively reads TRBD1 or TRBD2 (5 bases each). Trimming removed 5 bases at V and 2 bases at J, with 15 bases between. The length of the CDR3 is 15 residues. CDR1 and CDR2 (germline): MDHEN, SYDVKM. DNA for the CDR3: TGTGCCAGCAGTCCGCACCCGGGACGGCAAGAGACCCAGTACTTC. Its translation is CASSPHPGRQETQYF.

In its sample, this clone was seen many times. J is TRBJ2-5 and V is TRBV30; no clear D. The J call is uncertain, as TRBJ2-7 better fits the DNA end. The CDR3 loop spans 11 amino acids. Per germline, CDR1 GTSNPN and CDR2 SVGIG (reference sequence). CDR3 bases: TGTGCCTGGAGTGGCACCTACGAGCAGTACTTC. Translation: CAWSGTYEQYF.

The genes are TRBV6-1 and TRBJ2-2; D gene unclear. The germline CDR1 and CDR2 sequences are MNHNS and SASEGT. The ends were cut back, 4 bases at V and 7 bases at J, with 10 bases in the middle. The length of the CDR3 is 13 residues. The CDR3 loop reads CASSGIMDGELFF. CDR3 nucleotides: TGTGCCAGCAGTGGGATCATGGACGGGGAGCTGTTTTTT.

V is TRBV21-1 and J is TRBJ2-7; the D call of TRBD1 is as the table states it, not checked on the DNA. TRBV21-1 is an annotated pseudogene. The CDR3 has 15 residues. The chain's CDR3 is CASSWSGTGAGEQYF. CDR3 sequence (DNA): TGTGCCAGCAGCTGGAGCGGGACAGGGGCCGGGGAGCAGTACTTC.